Below, 16 T cell receptor beta chains from the same sample are listed, as sequenced in a study of HIV-infected patients and healthy controls. Reverse transcription used about 510 ng RNA and constant-region primers for alpha and beta. Using multiplexing indices, alpha and beta chain libraries were generated apart by chain-specific third strand synthesis. From the 5' RACE reads, TCRdb called clonotypes with MiXCR, one entry per CDR3 protein. The sample gives approximately 9,700 distinct CDR3 sequences, roughly 5.2% of which show up once; about 15% is in the top ten. All unsorted peripheral T cells were captured because whole blood was used without fractionation. This specimen was blood, taken before antiretroviral therapy. The receptors originated from an adult with HIV infection.

This clonotype showed up many times. The rearrangement uses TRBV28 and TRBJ2-7, with D tentatively TRBD2 (6 bases). The CDR3 is 14 residues long. The V gene's germline CDR1 is MDHEN and CDR2 SYDVKM. Between the trimmed V and J ends, which lost 5 bases and 9 bases, there was a span of 20 bases. CDR3 region: CASSANSFAGLQYF. The CDR3 bases are TGTGCCAGCAGTGCCAATTCGTTTGCGGGACTGCAGTACTTC. Filled out from reference TRBV28 and TRBJ2-7, the complete variable domain reads DVKVTQSSRYLVKRTGEKVFLECVQDMDHENMFWYRQDPGLGLRLIYFSYDVKMKEKGDIPEGYSVSREKKERFSLILESASTNQTSMYLCASSANSFAGLQYFGPGTRLTVT.

The table lists this clonotype with many counts. The chain has TRBV7-2 and TRBJ2-7; the D call may be TRBD1 or TRBD2 (5 bases each). The germline CDR1 and CDR2 sequences are SGHTA and FQGNSA. This CDR3 has 14 residues. V was trimmed by 5 bases and J by 2 bases, leaving 13 bases between them. The CDR3 DNA follows: TGTGCCAGCAGCATCCGGGACGGTGCCTACGAGCAGTACTTC. This translates into CASSIRDGAYEQYF.

In its sample, this clonotype was seen many times. The rearrangement links TRBV27 to TRBJ2-2, with no clear D. V was pared by 5 bases and J by 7 bases, with 17 bases between. CDR1 MNHEY and CDR2 SMNVEV come from the germline V gene (reference sequence). The CDR3 sequence is 15 residues long. Written as DNA, the CDR3 is TGTGCCAGCAGTCCCGTCCTTCGGCTGAGCGGGGAGCTGTTTTTT. This gives the protein CASSPVLRLSGELFF.

This clonotype was seen ten or more times. CDR3: CASSPGLQQPQHF. The DNA of the CDR3 is TGTGCCAGCAGCCCAGGGTTGCAGCAGCCCCAGCATTTT. The chain joins TRBV12-3 or TRBV12-4 to TRBJ1-5, with D perhaps matching TRBD1 (5 bases). The V and J ends lost 6 bases and 7 bases respectively, with 13 bases between them. The CDR3 sequence is 13 residues long.

There are many counts of this clonotype. The chain joins TRBV18 to TRBJ2-2; D not certain. V was clipped by 4 bases and J by 6 bases, with 12 bases between them. Per germline, CDR1 KGHSH and CDR2 LQKENI. The CDR3 totals 14 residues. This chain's CDR3 is CASSLSPEAGELFF. CDR3 sequence (DNA): TGTGCCAGCTCACTCTCGCCAGAGGCCGGGGAGCTGTTTTTT.

This clonotype occurred many times. This chain links TRBV9 with TRBJ1-1; D is unresolved. V lost 2 bases to trimming and J lost 5 bases, with 16 bases between them. This CDR3 region has 15 residues. Germline assignment: CDR1 SGDLS and CDR2 YYNGEE. CDR3 in amino acids: CASSVGEGSRTEAFF. The DNA for the CDR3 is TGTGCCAGCAGCGTCGGGGAGGGCTCGCGAACTGAAGCTTTCTTT. Full variable domain (rest looked up from reference TRBV9 and TRBJ1-1): DSGVTQTPKHLITATGQRVTLRCSPRSGDLSVYWYQQSLDQGLQFLIQYYNGEERAKGNILERFSAQQFPDLHSELNLSSLELGDSALYFCASSVGEGSRTEAFFGQGTRLTVV.

This clonotype showed up just a few times. CDR3 bases: TGCGCCAGCAGCCAAGCTCCACCGGGACTAGCGGGAACCGGGGAGCTGTTTTTT. Translation gives CASSQAPPGLAGTGELFF. The chain combines TRBV4-1 with TRBJ2-2, with 13 nucleotides matching TRBD2. CDR3 size: 18 residues. The J segment lost 5 bases and the V segment lost 1 base, leaving 7 bases of the junction unmatched. CDR1 is MGHRA and CDR2 is YSYEKL in the germline V gene.

This clonotype has ten or more counts. This sequence joins TRBV30 and TRBJ2-1, with TRBD2 identical over 8 bases. The CDR3 is 19 amino acids. Germline V gene lookup returns CDR1 GTSNPN and CDR2 SVGIG (reference sequence). Unmatched junction bases numbered 20, after V lost 0 bases and J lost 7 bases. CDR3 region: CAWSVLWGRGLGARNEQFF. Here the CDR3 DNA reads TGTGCCTGGAGTGTATTATGGGGACGGGGACTAGGGGCACGGAATGAGCAGTTCTTC.

This clonotype was seen at least ten times. This chain connects TRBV9 to TRBJ1-6; maybe TRBD1 (6 bases). CDR3 size: 15 residues. From germline, CDR1 is SGDLS and CDR2 YYNGEE. V lost 4 bases and J lost 8, with 16 bases in between. In DNA, the CDR3 is TGTGCCAGCAGCCCAACCTGGTCAGGGGATTCACCCCTCCACTTT. Translated, it gives CASSPTWSGDSPLHF.

This clonotype is classed as medium-sized. J is TRBJ1-1 and V is TRBV6-5; D not resolved. The length of the CDR3 is 14 residues. The ends were cut back, 3 bases at V and 8 bases at J, with 16 bases in the middle. From germline, CDR1 is MNHEY and CDR2 SVGAGI. The DNA of the CDR3 is TGTGCCAGCAGTTATGACAATCTAGCTGACGAAGCTTTCTTT. Translating it yields CASSYDNLADEAFF.

This clonotype was recorded at least ten times. The chain employs TRBV6-2 or TRBV6-3 and TRBJ2-1; the D is unclear. V gave up 1 base and J gave up 9 bases, with 10 bases separating them. The CDR3 covers 13 residues. CDR1 and CDR2 from the germline V gene are MNHEY and SVGEGT. The CDR3 nucleotides read TGTGCCAGCAGTTACTTCCTGGGCGGTGAGCAGTTCTTC. Protein: CASSYFLGGEQFF.

This clonotype was counted many times. The chain has TRBV20-1 and TRBJ2-5; 10 bases line up with TRBD2. V shed 3 bases and J 5 bases; nucleotides not matched to a gene: 3. From germline, CDR1 is DFQATT and CDR2 SNEGSKA (reference sequence). This CDR3 is built from 13 residues. The DNA for the CDR3 is TGCAGTGCTAGCCCAGCGGGGGGGGAGACCCAGTACTTC. This codes for CSASPAGGETQYF.

This clonotype was seen many times. The gene calls are TRBV2 and TRBJ2-2; 8 positions agree with TRBD2. This CDR3 is 16 amino acids long. Germline assignment: CDR1 SNHLY and CDR2 FYNNEI. Unmatched junction bases numbered 12, after V lost 7 bases and J lost 5 bases. The CDR3 nucleotides are TGTGCCAGCAAGGGGCAAGCGGGAGTGAGGACCGGGGAGCTGTTTTTT. Amino acid sequence: CASKGQAGVRTGELFF.

This clonotype rates as medium-sized. V and J are TRBV24-1 and TRBJ2-5, with 9 bases matching TRBD1. CDR3 length: 15 amino acids. Trimming at V came to 6 bases and at J to 3 bases, leaving 7 bases not matched to a gene. In germline, CDR1 is KGHDR, CDR2 SFDVKD. The CDR3 bases are TGTGCCACCAGTATGGGACAGGGCATCGAAGAGACCCAGTACTTC. Amino acid sequence: CATSMGQGIEETQYF.

This clonotype is medium-sized (0.01 to 0.1%) in the sample. CDR3 DNA sequence: TGTGCCAGCAGTGAAAACGGGGGAGGCGATGGCTACACCTTC. Protein sequence: CASSENGGGDGYTF. The genes are TRBV2 and TRBJ1-2; D may be TRBD1 (5 bases). V was trimmed by 2 bases and J by 6 bases, leaving 13 bases between them. Germline CDR1 is SNHLY and CDR2 is FYNNEI. The CDR3 sequence is 14 residues long. Based on the CDR3 plus reference TRBV2 and TRBJ1-2, the full variable domain is EPEVTQTPSHQVTQMGQEVILRCVPISNHLYFYWYRQILGQKVEFLVSFYNNEISEKSEIFDDQFSVERPDGSNFTLKIRSTKLEDSAMYFCASSENGGGDGYTFGSGTRLTVV.

The V gene is TRBV19, the J gene TRBJ2-3; D is possibly TRBD1 or TRBD2 (6 bases each). CDR3 length equals 13 residues. Trimming removed 3 bases at V and 5 bases at J, with 9 bases between. Germline-derived CDR1 and CDR2 are LNHDA and SQIVND (reference sequence). The CDR3 is CASSIGGGDTQYF. CDR3 nucleotides: TGTGCCAGTAGTATCGGAGGGGGAGATACGCAGTATTTT.